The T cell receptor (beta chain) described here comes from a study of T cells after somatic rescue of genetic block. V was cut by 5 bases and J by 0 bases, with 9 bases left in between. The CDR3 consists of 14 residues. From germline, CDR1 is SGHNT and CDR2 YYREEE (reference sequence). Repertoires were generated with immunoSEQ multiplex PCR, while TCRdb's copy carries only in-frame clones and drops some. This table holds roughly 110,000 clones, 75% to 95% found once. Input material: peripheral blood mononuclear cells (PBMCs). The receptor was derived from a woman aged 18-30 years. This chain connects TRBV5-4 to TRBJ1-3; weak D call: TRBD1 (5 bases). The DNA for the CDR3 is TGTGCCAGCAGAGAGGGGCCCTCTGGAAACACCATATATTTT. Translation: CASREGPSGNTIYF.